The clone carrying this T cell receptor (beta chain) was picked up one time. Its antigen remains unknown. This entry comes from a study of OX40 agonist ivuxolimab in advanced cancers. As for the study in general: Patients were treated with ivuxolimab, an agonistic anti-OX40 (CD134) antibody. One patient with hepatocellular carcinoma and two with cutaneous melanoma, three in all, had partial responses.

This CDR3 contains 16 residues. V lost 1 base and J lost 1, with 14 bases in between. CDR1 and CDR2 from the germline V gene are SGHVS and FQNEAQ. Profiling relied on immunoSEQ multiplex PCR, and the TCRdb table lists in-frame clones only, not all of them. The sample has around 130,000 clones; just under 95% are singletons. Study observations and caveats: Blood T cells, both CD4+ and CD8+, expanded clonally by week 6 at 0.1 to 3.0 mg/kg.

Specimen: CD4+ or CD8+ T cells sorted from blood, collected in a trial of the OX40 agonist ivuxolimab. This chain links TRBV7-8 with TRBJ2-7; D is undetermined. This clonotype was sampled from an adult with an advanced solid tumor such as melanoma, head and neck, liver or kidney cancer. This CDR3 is CASSLVPGLLSYEQYF. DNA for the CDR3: TGTGCCAGCAGCTTAGTCCCAGGTTTGTTATCCTACGAGCAGTACTTC.